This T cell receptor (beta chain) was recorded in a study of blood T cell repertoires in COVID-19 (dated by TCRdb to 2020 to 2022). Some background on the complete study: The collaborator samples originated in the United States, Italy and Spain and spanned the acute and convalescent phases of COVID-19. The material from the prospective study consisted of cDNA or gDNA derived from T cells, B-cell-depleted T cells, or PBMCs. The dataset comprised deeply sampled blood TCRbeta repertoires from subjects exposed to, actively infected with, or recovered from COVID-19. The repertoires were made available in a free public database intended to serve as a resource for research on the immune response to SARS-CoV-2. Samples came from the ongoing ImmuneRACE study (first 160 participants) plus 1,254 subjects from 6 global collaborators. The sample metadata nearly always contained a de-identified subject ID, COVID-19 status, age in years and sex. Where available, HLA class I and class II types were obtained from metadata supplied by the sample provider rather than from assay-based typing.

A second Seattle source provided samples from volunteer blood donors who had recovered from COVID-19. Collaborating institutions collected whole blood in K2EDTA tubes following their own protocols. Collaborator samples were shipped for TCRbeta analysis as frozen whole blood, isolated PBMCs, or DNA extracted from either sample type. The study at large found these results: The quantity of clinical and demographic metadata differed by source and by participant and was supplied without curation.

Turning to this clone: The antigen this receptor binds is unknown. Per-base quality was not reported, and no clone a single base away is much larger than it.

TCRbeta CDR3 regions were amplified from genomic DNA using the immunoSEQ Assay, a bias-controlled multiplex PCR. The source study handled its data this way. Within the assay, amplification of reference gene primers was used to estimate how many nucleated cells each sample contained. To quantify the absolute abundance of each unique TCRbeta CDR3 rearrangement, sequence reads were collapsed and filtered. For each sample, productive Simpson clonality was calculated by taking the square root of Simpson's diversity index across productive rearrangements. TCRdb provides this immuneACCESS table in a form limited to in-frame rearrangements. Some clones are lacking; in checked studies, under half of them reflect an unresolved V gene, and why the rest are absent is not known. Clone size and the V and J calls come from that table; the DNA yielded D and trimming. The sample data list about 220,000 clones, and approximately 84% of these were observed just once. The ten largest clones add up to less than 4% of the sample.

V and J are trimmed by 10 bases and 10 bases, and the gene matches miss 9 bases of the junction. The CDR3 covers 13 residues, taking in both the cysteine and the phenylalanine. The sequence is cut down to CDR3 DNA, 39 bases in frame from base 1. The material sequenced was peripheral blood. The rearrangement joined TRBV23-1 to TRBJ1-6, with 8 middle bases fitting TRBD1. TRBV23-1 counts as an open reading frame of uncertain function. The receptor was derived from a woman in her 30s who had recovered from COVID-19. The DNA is TGCGCCAACACACAGGGGGTCCGCTCACCCCTCCACTTT. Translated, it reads CANTQGVRSPLHF.